The clone carrying this T cell receptor (beta chain) was detected many times. Its specificity is unknown. This sample includes further DNA sequences coding for the same CDR3. This sample is part of a study of T cell responses to AZD1222 COVID-19 vaccine. Overall study results and limits: The donors showed a predominance of white British ancestry and of females, with possible underestimation of clonal diversity.

This CDR3 spans 14 amino acids. V shed 0 bases and J shed 7 bases, with 10 bases lying between them. Germline CDR1 and CDR2: SGHTA and FQGNSA. TCRdb's table, derived via immunoSEQ multiplex PCR, lists solely in-frame clones and lacks some. Of some 150,000 clones detected, about 91% appear once; the ten largest clones hold about 3.3%. Sequenced material: peripheral blood, taken on day 0 of MenACWY control vaccination. The chain links TRBV7-2 to TRBJ2-1; a possible D gene is TRBD2 (5 bases). The sequence was collected from an adult in good health. The CDR3 loop reads CASSLAGTGNEQFF. The CDR3 DNA follows: TGTGCCAGCAGCTTAGCGGGAACGGGGAATGAGCAGTTCTTC.